The 16 T cell receptor beta chains below come from one sample, sequenced in a study of CD8 T cells in Susac syndrome. Random-hexamer reverse transcription was applied to roughly 0.5 to 1 ug RNA. In TCRdb, the immunoSEQ multiplex PCR reads were re-called with MiXCR into one record per CDR3 protein. Found here are roughly 200,000 distinct CDR3 sequences, about 91% of them singletons; the top ten hold about 0.1%. The sequencing sample was made of CD4+ T cells from PBMCs. Source of these receptors: a human donor with Susac syndrome.

This rearrangement joins TRBV28 to TRBJ2-6, with a weak D call TRBD1 (6 bases). The germline V gene has CDR1 MDHEN and CDR2 SYDVKM. The CDR3 spans 15 residues. Trimming pared 7 bases from V and 0 bases from J, leaving 10 bases between. The CDR3 sequence is CASTLGGSGANVLTF. The CDR3 DNA reads as TGTGCCAGCACCCTAGGGGGCTCTGGGGCCAACGTCCTGACTTTC. Full variable domain (rest looked up from reference TRBV28 and TRBJ2-6): DVKVTQSSRYLVKRTGEKVFLECVQDMDHENMFWYRQDPGLGLRLIYFSYDVKMKEKGDIPEGYSVSREKKERFSLILESASTNQTSMYLCASTLGGSGANVLTFGAGSRLTVL.

The gene calls are TRBV7-3 and TRBJ1-1, with D tentatively TRBD1 (5 bases). With 1 base removed from V and 1 base from J, the gap between germline ends came to 7 bases. The length of the CDR3 is 14 residues. Looked up from germline, CDR1 is SGHTA and CDR2 is FQGTGA. CDR3 in amino acids: CASSLNGANTEAFF. The CDR3 DNA follows: TGTGCCAGCAGCTTAAATGGGGCGAACACTGAAGCTTTCTTT.

This chain links TRBV6-2 or TRBV6-3 with TRBJ2-3, with 7 bases aligning to TRBD2. J lost 4 bases, V lost 6 bases, and 10 bases had no gene match. Germline V CDR1 and CDR2: MNHEY, SVGEGT. The length of the CDR3 is 15 residues. CDR3: CASSPRTSAADTQYF. As DNA, the CDR3 is TGTGCCAGCAGCCCGAGAACTAGCGCGGCAGATACGCAGTATTTT.

The V call is TRBV29-1, the J call TRBJ2-3; maybe TRBD1 (5 bases). The length of the CDR3 is 13 residues. Trimming shortened V by 3 bases and J by 2 bases, and 9 bases separated the two germline ends. CDR1 and CDR2 (germline): SQVTM, ANQGSEA. The CDR3 DNA is TGCAGCGTTGAGAGACAGAACACAGATACGCAGTATTTT. It encodes CSVERQNTDTQYF.

The rearrangement links TRBV28 to TRBJ2-5; 7 nucleotides line up with TRBD2. With V trimmed by 1 base and J by 2 bases, 13 bases remained unmatched. The CDR3 consists of 18 residues. Germline V CDR1 and CDR2: MDHEN, SYDVKM. CDR3 region: CASSLYGRGRESQETQYF. The CDR3 DNA is TGTGCCAGCAGTTTATACGGCCGAGGGCGGGAGTCACAAGAGACCCAGTACTTC.

The chain carries TRBV5-1 and TRBJ1-1; a weak D match, TRBD1 (6 bases). The CDR3 is 13 amino acids. V was trimmed by 4 bases and J by 6 bases, leaving 13 bases between them. Germline V gene data show CDR1 as SGHRS and CDR2 as YFSETQ. CDR3 sequence reads: CASSAAGVPEAFF. The CDR3 bases are TGCGCCAGCAGCGCCGCAGGGGTACCTGAAGCTTTCTTT.

V is TRBV28 and J is TRBJ2-1; 8 bases align to TRBD2. The CDR3 totals 15 residues. Germline lookup yields CDR1 MDHEN and CDR2 SYDVKM. V was pared by 5 bases and J by 6 bases, with 9 bases of the junction left unmatched. DNA of the CDR3: TGTGCCAGCAGTGCCGGGACTAGGGATTCCAATGAGCAGTTCTTC. Residues: CASSAGTRDSNEQFF.

V and J are TRBV27 and TRBJ2-6; possibly TRBD2 for D (5 bases). This CDR3 spans 17 amino acids. Trimming pared 2 bases from V and 1 base from J, leaving 12 bases between. Per germline, CDR1 MNHEY and CDR2 SMNVEV (reference sequence). The CDR3 is CASSLRVRGSGANVLTF. The DNA of the CDR3 is TGTGCCAGCAGTTTAAGGGTTAGAGGGTCTGGGGCCAACGTCCTGACTTTC. The full variable domain, its missing parts supplied by reference TRBV27 and TRBJ2-6, is EAQVTQNPRYLITVTGKKLTVTCSQNMNHEYMSWYRQDPGLGLRQIYYSMNVEVTDKGDVPEGYKVSRKEKRNFPLILESPSPNQTSLYFCASSLRVRGSGANVLTFGAGSRLTVL.

CDR3 coding DNA: TGTGCCATCAGTGAGGGACAGGGATCTCCCTACGAGCAGTACTTC. As protein: CAISEGQGSPYEQYF. This chain connects TRBV10-3 to TRBJ2-7; 8 bases fit TRBD1. V shed 2 bases, J shed 2 bases, and the junction held 5 bases outside the gene matches. CDR1 is ENHRY, CDR2 SYGVKD, per germline. The CDR3 extends over 15 amino acids.

The rearrangement links TRBV2 to TRBJ2-1; 10 nucleotides agree with TRBD2. This CDR3 is 14 amino acids long. V lost 7 bases and J lost 6; bases outside the gene matches: 6. The V gene's germline CDR1 is SNHLY and CDR2 FYNNEI. This CDR3 reads CASTGLAGVNEQFF. As DNA, the CDR3 is TGTGCCAGCACGGGTCTAGCGGGAGTCAATGAGCAGTTCTTC. Filled out from reference TRBV2 and TRBJ2-1, the complete variable domain reads EPEVTQTPSHQVTQMGQEVILRCVPISNHLYFYWYRQILGQKVEFLVSFYNNEISEKSEIFDDQFSVERPDGSNFTLKIRSTKLEDSAMYFCASTGLAGVNEQFFGPGTRLTVL.

This rearrangement joins TRBV30 to TRBJ1-2; TRBD1 matches at 7 bases. The CDR3 sequence is 11 residues long. CDR1 and CDR2 from the germline V gene are GTSNPN and SVGIG (reference sequence). Trimming removed 0 bases from V and 8 bases from J; junction bases left unmatched: 0. CDR3 region: CAWSVQGGYTF. CDR3 nucleotide sequence: TGTGCCTGGAGTGTACAGGGGGGCTACACCTTC.

The chain carries TRBV6-1 and TRBJ1-1, with D hard to call. V was cut by 2 bases and J by 0 bases, with 16 bases left in between. Germline V gene sequence: CDR1 MNHNS, CDR2 SASEGT. The CDR3 length is 17 residues. CDR3 coding DNA: TGTGCCAGCAGTGAAAAATCTCGGCGTAATATGAACACTGAAGCTTTCTTT. Residues: CASSEKSRRNMNTEAFF.

This chain connects TRBV10-3 to TRBJ2-1, with D unresolved. The V and J ends lost 5 bases and 0 bases respectively, with 8 bases between them. The CDR3 runs 14 residues. The germline CDR1 and CDR2 sequences are ENHRY and SYGVKD. CDR3 sequence: CAISPSSSYNEQFF. CDR3 nucleotide sequence: TGTGCCATCAGTCCAAGTAGCTCCTACAATGAGCAGTTCTTC.

The chain carries TRBV14 and TRBJ1-3, with unresolved D. From germline, CDR1 is SGHDN and CDR2 FVKESK. The CDR3 is 13 residues long. Trimming pared 0 bases from V and 6 bases from J, leaving 6 bases between. The CDR3 sequence is CASSQDRTNTIYF. DNA of the CDR3: TGTGCCAGCAGCCAAGATCGTACAAACACCATATATTTT.

CDR3 loop: CASSYTFPQGSRTRNQPQHF. The CDR3 DNA follows: TGTGCCAGCAGTTACACGTTCCCACAGGGATCGAGGACACGCAATCAGCCCCAGCATTTT. The gene calls are TRBV6-5 and TRBJ1-5; D is perhaps TRBD1 (6 bases). Trimming cost V 2 bases and J 2 bases, with 25 bases left between them. This CDR3 has 20 amino acids. CDR1 is MNHEY, CDR2 SVGAGI, per germline.

The chain employs TRBV20-1 and TRBJ2-7, with D possibly TRBD2 on 6 matching bases. The CDR3 loop spans 13 amino acids. The V and J ends lost 4 bases and 3 bases respectively, with 13 bases between them. The V gene's germline CDR1 is DFQATT and CDR2 SNEGSKA (reference sequence). CDR3 sequence reads: CSATLRGGYEQYF. CDR3 sequence (DNA): TGCAGTGCTACCCTGAGGGGAGGCTACGAGCAGTACTTC.